Presented here are 10 T cell receptor beta chains from one specimen sequenced in a study of OX40 agonist ivuxolimab in advanced cancers. The protocol was immunoSEQ multiplex PCR, while the TCRdb copy is restricted to in-frame clones and leaves out a portion. The sample includes tens of thousands of clones, 75% to 90% of them seen just once. The source was CD4+ or CD8+ T cells sorted from blood, collected in a trial of the OX40 agonist ivuxolimab. Receptor source: an adult with an advanced solid tumor such as melanoma, head and neck, liver or kidney cancer.

This clone was recorded a few times. The rearrangement links TRBV30 to TRBJ2-3; D remains unclear. The CDR3 has 14 residues. V was pared by 7 bases and J by 0 bases, with 14 bases between. Germline V lookup: CDR1 GTSNPN, CDR2 SVGIG (reference sequence). The CDR3 DNA reads TGTGCCTCAGGAGCCCCCGGGAGCACAGATACGCAGTATTTT. This codes for CASGAPGSTDTQYF. Combining the CDR3 with reference TRBV30 and TRBJ2-3 gives the whole variable domain SQTIHQWPATLVQPVGSPLSLECTVEGTSNPNLYWYRQAAGRGLQLLFYSVGIGQISSEVPQNLSASRPQDRQFILSSKKLLLSDSGFYLCASGAPGSTDTQYFGPGTRLTVL.

The chain is built from TRBV27 and TRBJ1-2, with D perhaps matching TRBD1 (5 bases). Germline V gives CDR1 MNHEY, CDR2 SMNVEV (reference sequence). The CDR3 runs to 14 residues. V was pared by 6 bases and J by 5 bases, with 16 bases between. The CDR3: CASRRNTQGYGYTF. The CDR3 nucleotides are TGTGCCAGCAGACGAAACACCCAGGGATATGGCTACACCTTC.

This clone has a single count. J is TRBJ2-3 and V is TRBV7-9; TRBD2 matches 11 bases. Trimming removed 5 bases from V and 6 bases from J; junction bases left unmatched: 7. This CDR3 has 15 residues. Germline CDR1 reads SEHNR; CDR2 reads FQNEAQ (reference sequence). CDR3 sequence: CASSQLAGGPDTQYF. CDR3 sequence (DNA): TGTGCCAGCAGCCAGTTAGCGGGGGGGCCTGATACGCAGTATTTT.

The J gene is TRBJ2-7, the V gene TRBV6-6; 7 bases map to TRBD1. The CDR3 runs to 14 residues. The germline CDR1 and CDR2 sequences are MNHNY and SVGAGI (reference sequence). The V gene end was trimmed by 5 bases and the J gene end by 6 bases; junction bases not matched to a gene: 10. The CDR3 nucleotides read TGTGCCAGCAGTGGCCGTGGCAGGGGGTCCGAGCAGTACTTC. Amino acids: CASSGRGRGSEQYF.

This clone was seen only once. The J gene is TRBJ2-6, the V gene TRBV30; possibly TRBD1 for D (6 bases). The V end was cut by 1 base, the J end by 0 bases, with 10 bases between. CDR1 and CDR2 (germline): GTSNPN, SVGIG (reference sequence). The length of the CDR3 is 16 residues. CDR3 bases: TGTGCCTGGAGTGGGACAGTTCACTCTGGGGCCAACGTCCTGACTTTC. Its translation: CAWSGTVHSGANVLTF.

The chain carries TRBV6-6 and TRBJ1-2; D remains ambiguous. V lost 9 bases to trimming and J lost 4 bases, with 18 bases between them. Germline CDR1 reads MNHNY; CDR2 reads SVGAGI (reference sequence). This CDR3 region has 14 residues. CDR3 bases: TGTGCCAGTAGCAGGATAGGAGATTTCTATGGCTACACCTTC. It codes for CASSRIGDFYGYTF.

This chain connects TRBV28 to TRBJ2-5; D perhaps matches TRBD2 (6 bases). V dropped 2 bases and J dropped 1 base, with 14 bases sitting between them. Germline assignment: CDR1 MDHEN and CDR2 SYDVKM. This CDR3 spans 16 amino acids. CDR3 nucleotides: TGTGCCAGCAGTTTAGGATTAGCGGTTTTCCAAGAGACCCAGTACTTC. Its protein is CASSLGLAVFQETQYF.

This rearrangement joins TRBV6-5 to TRBJ2-5; a weak D match, TRBD1 (5 bases). Per the germline V gene, CDR1 is MNHEY and CDR2 is SVGAGI. There are 16 residues in the CDR3. The V end lost 0 bases, the J end lost 1 base, and 12 bases lay between the germline ends. The CDR3 loop reads CASSYSPGLIQETQYF. CDR3 DNA: TGTGCCAGCAGTTACTCTCCAGGGTTGATCCAAGAGACCCAGTACTTC.

The chain employs TRBV6-5 and TRBJ2-7; TRBD1 agrees at 7 bases. The junction had 11 bases not matched to a gene; V was cut back by 10 bases and J by 2 bases. The CDR3 contains 14 residues. Looked up from germline, CDR1 is MNHEY and CDR2 is SVGAGI. CDR3 amino acids: CAMPPGQKTYEQYV. The CDR3 DNA follows: TGTGCCATGCCTCCGGGACAGAAGACCTACGAGCAGTACGTC.

This chain joins TRBV18 and TRBJ2-7; D uncertain. In germline, CDR1 is KGHSH, CDR2 LQKENI. Deletions cut 8 bases from V and 0 bases from J, with 14 bases between. CDR3 length: 14 amino acids. CDR3 in amino acids: CASTPIFDSYEQYF. The CDR3 region has the DNA TGTGCCAGCACCCCCATTTTCGACTCCTACGAGCAGTACTTC.